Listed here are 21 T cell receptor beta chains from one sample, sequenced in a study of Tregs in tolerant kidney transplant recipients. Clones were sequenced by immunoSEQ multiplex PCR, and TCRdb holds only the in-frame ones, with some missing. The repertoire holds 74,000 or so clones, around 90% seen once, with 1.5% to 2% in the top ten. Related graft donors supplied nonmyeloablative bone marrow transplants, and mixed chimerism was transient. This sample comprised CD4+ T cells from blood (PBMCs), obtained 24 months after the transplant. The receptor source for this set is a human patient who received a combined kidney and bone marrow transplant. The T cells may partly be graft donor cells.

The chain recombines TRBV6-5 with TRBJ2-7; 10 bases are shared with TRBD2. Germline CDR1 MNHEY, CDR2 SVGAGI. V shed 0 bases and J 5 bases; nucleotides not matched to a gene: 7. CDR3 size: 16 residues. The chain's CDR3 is CASSYSGTSVQNEQYF. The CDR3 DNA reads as TGTGCCAGCAGTTACTCCGGGACTAGCGTTCAAAACGAGCAGTACTTC.

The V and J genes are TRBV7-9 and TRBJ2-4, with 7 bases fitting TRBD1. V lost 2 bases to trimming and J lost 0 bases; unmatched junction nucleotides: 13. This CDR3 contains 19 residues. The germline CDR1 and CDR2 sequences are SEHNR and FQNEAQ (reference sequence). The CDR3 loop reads CASSLPLITGVGAKNIQYF. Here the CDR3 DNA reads TGTGCCAGCAGCTTACCCTTAATTACAGGGGTTGGAGCCAAAAACATTCAGTACTTC.

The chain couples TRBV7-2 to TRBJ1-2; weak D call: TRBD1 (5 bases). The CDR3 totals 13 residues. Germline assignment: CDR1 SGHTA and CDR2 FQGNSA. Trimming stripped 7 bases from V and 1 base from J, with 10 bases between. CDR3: CASTLGLNYGYTF. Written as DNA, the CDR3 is TGTGCCAGCACCTTGGGGCTTAACTATGGCTACACCTTC.

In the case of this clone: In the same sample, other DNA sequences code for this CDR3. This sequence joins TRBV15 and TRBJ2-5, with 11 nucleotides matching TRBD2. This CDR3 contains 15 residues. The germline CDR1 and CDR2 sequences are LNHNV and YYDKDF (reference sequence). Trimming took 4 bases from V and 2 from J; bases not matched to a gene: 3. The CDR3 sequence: CATSIRLAGQETQYF. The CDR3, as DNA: TGTGCCACCAGCATAAGACTAGCGGGGCAAGAGACCCAGTACTTC.

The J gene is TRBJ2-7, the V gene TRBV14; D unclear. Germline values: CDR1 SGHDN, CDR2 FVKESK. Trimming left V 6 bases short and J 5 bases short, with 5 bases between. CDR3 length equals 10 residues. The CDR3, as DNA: TGTGCCAGCAGTCGGGACGAGCAGTACTTC. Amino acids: CASSRDEQYF.

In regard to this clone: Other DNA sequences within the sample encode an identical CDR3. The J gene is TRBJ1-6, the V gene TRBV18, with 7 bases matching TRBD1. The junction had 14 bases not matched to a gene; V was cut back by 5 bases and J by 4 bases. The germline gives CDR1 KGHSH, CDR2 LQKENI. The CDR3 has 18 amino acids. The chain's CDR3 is CASSYELQGSAYNSPLHF. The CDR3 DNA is TGTGCCAGCTCATACGAGCTACAGGGGTCTGCATATAATTCACCCCTCCACTTT. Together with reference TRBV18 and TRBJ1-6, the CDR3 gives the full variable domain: NAGVMQNPRHLVRRRGQEARLRCSPMKGHSHVYWYRQLPEEGLKFMVYLQKENIIDESGMPKERFSAEFPKEGPSILRIQQVVRGDSAAYFCASSYELQGSAYNSPLHFGNGTRLTVT.

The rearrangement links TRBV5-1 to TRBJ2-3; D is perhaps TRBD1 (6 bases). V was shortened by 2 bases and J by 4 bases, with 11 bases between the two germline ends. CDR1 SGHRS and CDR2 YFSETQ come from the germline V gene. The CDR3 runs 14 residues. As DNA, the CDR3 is TGCGCCAGCAGCTTTCAGGGGCGGGCAGATACGCAGTATTTT. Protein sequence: CASSFQGRADTQYF.

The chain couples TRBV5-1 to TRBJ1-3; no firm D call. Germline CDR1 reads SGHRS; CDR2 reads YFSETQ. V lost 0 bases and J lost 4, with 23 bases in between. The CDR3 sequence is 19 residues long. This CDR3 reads CASSLGRTPLPGGGNTIYF. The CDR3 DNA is TGCGCCAGCAGCTTGGGTCGCACCCCCCTACCCGGAGGAGGAAACACCATATATTTT.

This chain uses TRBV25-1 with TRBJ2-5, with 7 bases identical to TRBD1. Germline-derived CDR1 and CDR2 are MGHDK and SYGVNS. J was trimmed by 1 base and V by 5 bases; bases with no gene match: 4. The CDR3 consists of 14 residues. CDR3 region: CASSPRGTQETQYF. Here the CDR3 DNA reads TGTGCCAGCAGTCCCAGGGGGACCCAAGAGACCCAGTACTTC. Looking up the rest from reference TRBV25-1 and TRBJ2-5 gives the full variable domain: EADIYQTPRYLVIGTGKKITLECSQTMGHDKMYWYQQDPGMELHLIHYSYGVNSTEKGDLSSESTVSRIRTEHFPLTLESARPSHTSQYLCASSPRGTQETQYFGPGTRLLVL.

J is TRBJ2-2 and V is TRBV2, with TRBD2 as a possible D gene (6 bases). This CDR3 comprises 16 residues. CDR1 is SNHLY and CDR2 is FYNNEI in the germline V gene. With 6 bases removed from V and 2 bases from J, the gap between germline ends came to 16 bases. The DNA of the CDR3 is TGTGCCAGCAGCGATCGGCGGGGAGCCAACACCGGGGAGCTGTTTTTT. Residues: CASSDRRGANTGELFF.

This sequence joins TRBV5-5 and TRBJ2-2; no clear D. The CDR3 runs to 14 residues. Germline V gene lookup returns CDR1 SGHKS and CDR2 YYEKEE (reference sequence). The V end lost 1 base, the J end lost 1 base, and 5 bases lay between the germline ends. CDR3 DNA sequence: TGTGCCAGCAGCTTGATACAGAACACCGGGGAGCTGTTTTTT. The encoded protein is CASSLIQNTGELFF.

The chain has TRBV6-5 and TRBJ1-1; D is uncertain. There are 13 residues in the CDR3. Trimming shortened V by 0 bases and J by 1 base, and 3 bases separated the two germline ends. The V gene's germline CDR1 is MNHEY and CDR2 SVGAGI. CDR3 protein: CASSYSRNTEAFF. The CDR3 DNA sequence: TGTGCCAGCAGTTACTCCCGGAACACTGAAGCTTTCTTT.

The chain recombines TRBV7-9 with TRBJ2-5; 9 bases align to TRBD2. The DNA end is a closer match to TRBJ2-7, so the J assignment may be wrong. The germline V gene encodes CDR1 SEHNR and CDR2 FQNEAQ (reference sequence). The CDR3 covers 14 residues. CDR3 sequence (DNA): TGTGCCAGCAGCTTAGGAGCGGGAGGCTACGAGCAGTACTTC. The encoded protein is CASSLGAGGYEQYF.

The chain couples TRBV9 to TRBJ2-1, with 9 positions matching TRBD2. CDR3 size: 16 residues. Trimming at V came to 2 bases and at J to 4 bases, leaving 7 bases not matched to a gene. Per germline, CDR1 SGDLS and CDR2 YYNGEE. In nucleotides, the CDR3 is TGTGCCAGCAGCGTCGGACTAGCGCAGGGATACAATGAGCAGTTCTTC. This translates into CASSVGLAQGYNEQFF. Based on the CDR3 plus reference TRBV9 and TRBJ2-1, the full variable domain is DSGVTQTPKHLITATGQRVTLRCSPRSGDLSVYWYQQSLDQGLQFLIQYYNGEERAKGNILERFSAQQFPDLHSELNLSSLELGDSALYFCASSVGLAQGYNEQFFGPGTRLTVL.

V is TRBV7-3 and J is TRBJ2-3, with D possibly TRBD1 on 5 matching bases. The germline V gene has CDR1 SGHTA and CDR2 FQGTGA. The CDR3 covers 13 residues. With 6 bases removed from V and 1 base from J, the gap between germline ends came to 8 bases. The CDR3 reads CASSKGGTDTQYF. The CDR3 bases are TGTGCCAGCAGTAAAGGGGGCACAGATACGCAGTATTTT.

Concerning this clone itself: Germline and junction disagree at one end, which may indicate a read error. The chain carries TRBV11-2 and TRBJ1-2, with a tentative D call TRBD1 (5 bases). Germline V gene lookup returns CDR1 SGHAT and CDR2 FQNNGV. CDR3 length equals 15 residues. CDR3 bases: TGTGCCAGCAGCTTAGATCGCTTCGGGGGATATGGCTACCCCTTC. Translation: CASSLDRFGGYGYPF.

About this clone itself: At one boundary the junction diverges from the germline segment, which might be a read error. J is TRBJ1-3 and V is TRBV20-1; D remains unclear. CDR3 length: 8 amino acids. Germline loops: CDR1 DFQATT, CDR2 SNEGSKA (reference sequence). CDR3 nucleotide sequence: TGCAGCAAGACACTAGGGAATTTT. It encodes CSKTLGNF.

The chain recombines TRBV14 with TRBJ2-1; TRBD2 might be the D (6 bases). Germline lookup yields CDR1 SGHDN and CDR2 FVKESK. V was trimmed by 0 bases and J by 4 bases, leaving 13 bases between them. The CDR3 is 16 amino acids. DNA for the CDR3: TGTGCCAGCAGCCAAGATAGGAGGGCCGTTTACAATGAGCAGTTCTTC. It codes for CASSQDRRAVYNEQFF.

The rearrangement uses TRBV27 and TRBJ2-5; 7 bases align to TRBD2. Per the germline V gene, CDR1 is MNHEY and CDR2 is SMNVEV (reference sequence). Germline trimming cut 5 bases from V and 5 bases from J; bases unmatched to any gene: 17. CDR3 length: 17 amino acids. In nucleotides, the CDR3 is TGTGCCAGCAGTGGAATCCGGGACTACGCCTTTCAGGAGACCCAGTACTTC. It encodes CASSGIRDYAFQETQYF.

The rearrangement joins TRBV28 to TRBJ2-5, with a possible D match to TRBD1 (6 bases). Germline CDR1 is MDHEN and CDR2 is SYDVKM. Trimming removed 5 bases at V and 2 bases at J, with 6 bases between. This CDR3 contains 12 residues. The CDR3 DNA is TGTGCCAGCAGTCAGGGGCAAGAGACCCAGTACTTC. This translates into CASSQGQETQYF. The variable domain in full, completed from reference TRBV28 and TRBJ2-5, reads DVKVTQSSRYLVKRTGEKVFLECVQDMDHENMFWYRQDPGLGLRLIYFSYDVKMKEKGDIPEGYSVSREKKERFSLILESASTNQTSMYLCASSQGQETQYFGPGTRLLVL.

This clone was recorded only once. CDR3 loop: CSARDQFF. The CDR3 nucleotides are TGCAGTGCTAGAGATCAGTTCTTT. The chain has TRBV20-1 and TRBJ1-1; unclear D gene. V was pared by 0 bases and J by 14 bases, with 4 bases between. This CDR3 contains 8 residues. The germline V gene has CDR1 DFQATT and CDR2 SNEGSKA (reference sequence).